A single sample is the source of the 28 T cell receptor beta chains below, sequenced in a study of early T cells in non-severe SARS-CoV-2 infection. TCRdb itself ran the 5' RACE reads through MiXCR, one entry per CDR3 protein. The sample has roughly 45,000 distinct CDR3 sequences, under 14% seen once. Sequences were obtained from whole blood. All receptors derive from an adult who was a healthcare worker with PCR-confirmed SARS-CoV-2 infection or an uninfected control (not recorded which).

The gene calls are TRBV11-1 and TRBJ2-4, with 8 nucleotides matching TRBD1. The CDR3 contains 16 residues. After removal of 5 bases from V and 1 base from J, the junction contained 7 bases not matched to a gene. CDR1 and CDR2 from the germline V gene are SGHAT and FQDESV (reference sequence). The CDR3 loop reads CASSPRGQGAKNIQYF. The DNA of the CDR3 is TGTGCCAGCAGCCCCCGAGGACAGGGTGCCAAAAACATTCAGTACTTC. Filled out from reference TRBV11-1 and TRBJ2-4, the complete variable domain reads EAEVAQSPRYKITEKSQAVAFWCDPISGHATLYWYRQILGQGPELLVQFQDESVVDDSQLPKDRFSAERLKGVDSTLKIQPAELGDSAMYLCASSPRGQGAKNIQYFGAGTRLSVL.

At least ten counts were recorded for this clonotype. The gene calls are TRBV12-3 or TRBV12-4 and TRBJ2-1, with a possible D match to TRBD2 (5 bases). Between the trimmed V and J ends, which lost 7 bases and 9 bases, there was a span of 13 bases. This CDR3 has 12 amino acids. The CDR3: CASNFGGREQFF. In DNA form, the CDR3 reads TGTGCCAGCAACTTCGGAGGTCGTGAGCAGTTCTTC.

The gene calls are TRBV29-1 and TRBJ2-7, with D unresolved. CDR1 SQVTM and CDR2 ANQGSEA come from the germline V gene. V gave up 6 bases and J gave up 7 bases, with 13 bases separating them. The length of the CDR3 is 11 residues. CDR3 region: CSVEDPLEQYF. The CDR3 DNA follows: TGCAGCGTCGAGGACCCCCTTGAGCAGTACTTC.

The chain carries TRBV28 and TRBJ1-2, with D possibly matching TRBD1 (6 bases). Trimming took 6 bases from V and 1 from J, leaving 15 bases between them. From germline, CDR1 is MDHEN and CDR2 SYDVKM. The CDR3 contains 15 residues. CDR3 region: CASRGAPSGNYGYTF. The DNA of the CDR3 is TGTGCCAGCAGGGGGGCCCCGTCGGGTAACTATGGCTACACCTTC.

This chain connects TRBV28 to TRBJ2-3; TRBD2 matches at 10 bases. The CDR3 has 15 residues. V lost 7 bases, J lost 5 bases, and 9 bases stayed unmatched. Germline CDR1 and CDR2: MDHEN and SYDVKM. The CDR3 here is CASTLAAGGIDTQYF. For the CDR3, the DNA is TGTGCCAGCACCCTTGCAGCGGGAGGGATAGATACGCAGTATTTT.

This clonotype was detected ten times or more. The CDR3 DNA sequence: TGTGCCAGCAGTAAAGCGGGAGATAGCACAGATACGCAGTATTTT. This encodes CASSKAGDSTDTQYF. The J gene is TRBJ2-3, the V gene TRBV6-2 or TRBV6-3; TRBD2 aligns across 8 bases. CDR1 and CDR2 from the germline V gene are MNHEY and SVGEGT. The CDR3 runs 15 residues. V shed 5 bases and J 0 bases; nucleotides not matched to a gene: 4.

This clonotype was picked up a small number of times. V usage is TRBV11-1 and J usage is TRBJ1-1; D gene ambiguous. This CDR3 has 14 residues. Germline CDR1 reads SGHAT; CDR2 reads FQDESV (reference sequence). The germline V and J ends were trimmed by 5 bases and 3 bases, with 13 bases remaining between them. The CDR3 protein is CASSRISGDTEAFF. As DNA, the CDR3 is TGTGCCAGCAGCCGAATCTCTGGGGACACTGAAGCTTTCTTT.

The sample holds many counts of this clonotype. The chain links TRBV28 to TRBJ2-7; D gene uncertain. V was clipped by 0 bases and J by 2 bases, with 14 bases between them. Per the germline V gene, CDR1 is MDHEN and CDR2 is SYDVKM. The CDR3 runs to 16 residues. CDR3 loop: CASSLWSSSAAYEQYF. In DNA, the CDR3 is TGTGCCAGCAGTTTATGGTCGTCCAGTGCCGCCTACGAGCAGTACTTC.

This clonotype was counted ten times or more. The chain is built from TRBV29-1 and TRBJ1-2; the D gene is possibly TRBD1 (6 bases). The CDR3 runs to 13 residues. CDR1 is SQVTM, CDR2 ANQGSEA, per germline. The germline V and J ends were trimmed by 6 bases and 6 bases, with 17 bases remaining between them. The CDR3 loop is CSVSLVEGDGYTF. In DNA form, the CDR3 reads TGCAGCGTATCCCTCGTGGAGGGGGATGGCTACACCTTC. Complete variable domain (other parts from reference TRBV29-1 and TRBJ1-2): SAVISQKPSRDICQRGTSLTIQCQVDSQVTMMFWYRQQPGQSLTLIATANQGSEATYESGFVIDKFPISRPNLTFSTLTVSNMSPEDSSIYLCSVSLVEGDGYTFGSGTRLTVV.

This clonotype was seen many times. The chain uses TRBV28 and TRBJ1-1; 8 positions agree with TRBD1. Germline V gene sequence: CDR1 MDHEN, CDR2 SYDVKM. The V gene end was trimmed by 7 bases and the J gene end by 8 bases; junction bases not matched to a gene: 6. The CDR3 spans 12 residues. CDR3 DNA: TGTGCCAGCATGGCTACAGGGGGAGAAGCTTTCTTT. Its protein product is CASMATGGEAFF.

The rearrangement links TRBV29-1 to TRBJ2-1; no definite D call. Germline loops: CDR1 SQVTM, CDR2 ANQGSEA. CDR3 length: 17 residues. V was clipped by 5 bases and J by 6 bases, with 26 bases between them. The CDR3 region is CSVSPLNDEWSSNEQFF. CDR3 nucleotide sequence: TGCAGCGTTTCCCCACTCAACGACGAGTGGAGTTCCAATGAGCAGTTCTTC.

This clonotype has at least ten counts. This chain links TRBV2 with TRBJ1-6; TRBD1 might be the D (5 bases). Between the trimmed V and J ends, which lost 6 bases and 10 bases, there was a span of 22 bases. This CDR3 contains 16 residues. Germline-derived CDR1 and CDR2 are SNHLY and FYNNEI. For the CDR3, the DNA is TGTGCCAGCAGGTCAACCCCTGGGGGGGTAGGCTCACCCCTCCACTTT. Translating gives CASRSTPGGVGSPLHF.

This chain connects TRBV2 to TRBJ2-1, with D uncertain. In germline, CDR1 is SNHLY, CDR2 FYNNEI. Trimming removed 4 bases at V and 8 bases at J, with 12 bases between. This CDR3 has 13 amino acids. CDR3 sequence: CASSALEEDEQFF. CDR3 DNA sequence: TGTGCCAGCAGTGCATTAGAAGAAGATGAGCAGTTCTTC.

The chain joins TRBV5-1 to TRBJ2-3; 12 bases line up with TRBD2. CDR1 is SGHRS, CDR2 YFSETQ, per germline. The V gene end was trimmed by 5 bases and the J gene end by 4 bases; junction bases not matched to a gene: 8. CDR3 length: 16 residues. CDR3 sequence: CASSGGLAGSSDTQYF. CDR3 sequence (DNA): TGCGCCAGCAGTGGCGGACTAGCGGGGAGCTCAGATACGCAGTATTTT.

This clonotype has ten or more counts. This chain connects TRBV12-3 or TRBV12-4 to TRBJ2-3; D call uncertain. V dropped 5 bases and J dropped 4 bases, with 7 bases sitting between them. The CDR3 is 12 amino acids. The CDR3 sequence is CASSGKSDTQYF. The CDR3 DNA reads as TGTGCCAGCAGTGGGAAGTCAGATACGCAGTATTTT.

This clonotype was found a few times. V gene TRBV5-1 combines with J gene TRBJ2-5; D is tentatively TRBD1 or TRBD2 (5 bases each). Trimming removed 2 bases at V and 2 bases at J, with 13 bases between. The length of the CDR3 is 15 residues. CDR1 SGHRS and CDR2 YFSETQ come from the germline V gene. The CDR3 sequence is CASSFWGTKQETQYF. CDR3 bases: TGCGCCAGCAGCTTTTGGGGGACGAAGCAAGAGACCCAGTACTTC.

This clonotype was detected many times. This rearrangement joins TRBV19 to TRBJ2-7, with 8 nucleotides matching TRBD1. With V trimmed by 8 bases and J by 0 bases, 6 bases remained unmatched. The CDR3 sequence is 14 residues long. Germline CDR1 is LNHDA and CDR2 is SQIVND (reference sequence). CDR3 amino acids: CASAPGGNSYEQYF. The CDR3 nucleotides are TGTGCCAGTGCCCCAGGGGGCAACTCCTACGAGCAGTACTTC.

This clonotype was recorded many times. The chain joins TRBV3-2 to TRBJ1-2; TRBD1, the table's D call, lacks a check against the DNA. TRBV3-2 is a pseudogene. The CDR3 runs to 16 residues. The CDR3 region is CASSQDRSDREIGYTF. CDR3 DNA: TGTGCCAGCAGCCAAGATCGCTCGGACAGAGAAATTGGCTACACCTTC.

This rearrangement joins TRBV28 to TRBJ2-7; 8 bases are shared with TRBD1. The trim removed 2 bases at V and 7 bases at J, leaving 10 bases unmatched. This CDR3 region has 15 residues. Per the germline V gene, CDR1 is MDHEN and CDR2 is SYDVKM. The CDR3 loop reads CASSLARGLVREQYF. CDR3 DNA sequence: TGTGCCAGCAGTTTAGCCAGGGGGCTGGTTCGGGAGCAGTACTTC.

There are a few counts of this clonotype. The rearrangement uses TRBV4-3 and TRBJ2-3; TRBD1 matches at 8 bases. Germline V gene data show CDR1 as LGHNA and CDR2 as YSLEER. This CDR3 is built from 17 residues. The ends lost 0 bases at V and 2 bases at J; junction bases unmatched: 7. The CDR3 spells CASSQEGGQGYTDTQYF. The CDR3 coding sequence is TGCGCCAGCAGCCAAGAAGGTGGACAGGGCTACACAGATACGCAGTATTTT.

This clonotype was counted a few times. CDR3 DNA sequence: TGTGCCAGCAGTTTAGGGGACTTTCTTGGCTACACCTTC. This gives the protein CASSLGDFLGYTF. This sequence joins TRBV28 and TRBJ1-2; tentative D call: TRBD1 (5 bases). The CDR3 covers 13 residues. Germline V lookup: CDR1 MDHEN, CDR2 SYDVKM. The V end was cut by 2 bases, the J end by 7 bases, with 11 bases between.

The sample holds many counts of this clonotype. The V and J genes are TRBV20-1 and TRBJ1-5; D ambiguous. Trimming shortened V by 0 bases and J by 6 bases, and 9 bases separated the two germline ends. The CDR3 has 13 residues. The germline V gene encodes CDR1 DFQATT and CDR2 SNEGSKA (reference sequence). This CDR3 is CSARESEVQPQHF. DNA of the CDR3: TGCAGTGCTAGAGAATCTGAAGTTCAGCCCCAGCATTTT.

This clonotype occurred many times. The chain uses TRBV10-3 and TRBJ1-2; weak D call: TRBD1 (5 bases). Per the germline V gene, CDR1 is ENHRY and CDR2 is SYGVKD. V dropped 6 bases and J dropped 5 bases, with 13 bases sitting between them. The CDR3 covers 13 residues. This CDR3 is CAISEGPGYGYTF. DNA of the CDR3: TGTGCCATCAGCGAAGGGCCAGGGTATGGCTACACCTTC.

This clonotype was recorded at least ten times. The CDR3 protein is CASSQFRTSAGTDTQYF. The CDR3 bases are TGTGCCAGCAGCCAATTTAGGACTAGCGCGGGCACAGATACGCAGTATTTT. The chain carries TRBV5-4 and TRBJ2-3; TRBD2 agrees at 9 bases. The V segment lost 4 bases and the J segment 1 base; nucleotides outside the gene matches: 10. The V gene's germline CDR1 is SGHNT and CDR2 YYREEE (reference sequence). The CDR3 spans 17 residues.

This clonotype was picked up a small number of times. The CDR3 DNA reads as TGTGCCACCAGTGTGGACGAGACCCAGTACTTC. This gives the protein CATSVDETQYF. The chain links TRBV24-1 to TRBJ2-5; D uncertain. V gave up 5 bases and J gave up 5 bases, with 5 bases separating them. The CDR3 sequence is 11 residues long. Germline values: CDR1 KGHDR, CDR2 SFDVKD.

The V call is TRBV7-6, the J call TRBJ2-7; a weak D match, TRBD1 (6 bases). Germline CDR1 and CDR2: SGHVS and FNYEAQ. Deletions cut 3 bases from V and 2 bases from J, with 17 bases between. The CDR3 has 16 residues. The CDR3 DNA reads TGTGCCAGCAGCTTGGAGCCGGGACACACCACCTACGAGCAGTACTTC. This codes for CASSLEPGHTTYEQYF.

This clonotype showed up just a few times. The V call is TRBV7-2, the J call TRBJ1-6; D possibly corresponds to TRBD1 (5 bases). This CDR3 region has 15 residues. Germline CDR1 and CDR2: SGHTA and FQGNSA. Between the trimmed V and J ends, which lost 5 bases and 8 bases, there was a span of 16 bases. The CDR3 loop reads CASSPPAGSYSPLHF. The CDR3 DNA reads TGTGCCAGCAGCCCCCCCGCAGGGTCTTATTCACCCCTCCACTTT.

This sequence joins TRBV5-1 and TRBJ2-5, with D perhaps TRBD2 (6 bases). The V and J ends lost 5 bases and 1 base respectively, with 12 bases between them. Germline CDR1 is SGHRS and CDR2 is YFSETQ. CDR3 length: 14 residues. The CDR3 DNA reads TGCGCCAGCAGGATGTCTAGCGTCCAAGAGACCCAGTACTTC. This gives the protein CASRMSSVQETQYF.